This TCR beta chain derives from a study of cytomegalovirus exposure and HLA in healthy donors. CDR3 size: 12 residues. Germline values: CDR1 WSHSY, CDR2 SAAADI. V lost 4 bases and J lost 2, with 6 bases in between. Both 60 Vbeta primers and 13 Jbeta primers went into the PCR. Repertoires were generated with immunoSEQ multiplex PCR, while TCRdb's copy carries only in-frame clones and drops some. This listing includes about 88,000 clones. The V gene is TRBV10-2, the J gene TRBJ2-7; the D gene is possibly TRBD2 (6 bases). The source is a girl aged 10 to 17 in good health and CMV-seropositive. Input material: PBMCs. This CDR3 reads CASSAGAYEQYF. As DNA, the CDR3 is TGCGCCAGCAGTGCGGGGGCCTACGAGCAGTACTTC.